The 31 T cell receptor beta chains reported below all come from one sample, sequenced in a study of CD8+CD57+ T cells in acquired aplastic anemia. The TCR beta profiling, which covered VDJ combination and CDR3 sequence, was carried out using genomic DNA as the template. From the reads, TCRdb called clonotypes with MiXCR, one entry per CDR3 protein. Of about 200,000 distinct CDR3 sequences in the sample, approximately 60% were seen once. Patients included in sequencing had previously demonstrated CD8+CD57+ cell expansion by flow cytometry. Sequencing was carried out using sorted CD4+, CD8+, or CD8+CD57+ T cells (not recorded which) from PBMCs. The receptors here all came from a human donor with aplastic anemia.

The chain has TRBV6-5 and TRBJ1-6, with a tentative D call TRBD1 (5 bases). This CDR3 comprises 14 residues. Trimming pared 7 bases from V and 3 bases from J, leaving 10 bases between. Looked up from germline, CDR1 is MNHEY and CDR2 is SVGAGI. CDR3 in amino acids: CASTPDSYNSPLHF. CDR3 coding DNA: TGTGCCAGCACCCCCGACAGCTATAATTCACCCCTCCACTTT.

This clonotype was counted between two and nine times. V gene TRBV20-1 combines with J gene TRBJ2-7; no clear D gene. The V and J ends lost 5 bases and 7 bases respectively, with 18 bases between them. The CDR3 runs 13 residues. Germline assignment: CDR1 DFQATT and CDR2 SNEGSKA (reference sequence). This chain's CDR3 is CSAGRAQQWEQYF. The CDR3 coding sequence is TGCAGTGCTGGCCGGGCCCAACAGTGGGAGCAGTACTTC.

This clonotype was observed a few times. This rearrangement joins TRBV10-1 to TRBJ2-7, with D unresolved. This CDR3 region has 14 residues. Deletions cut 5 bases from V and 2 bases from J, with 13 bases between. Germline V CDR1 and CDR2: WNHNN, SYGVQD (reference sequence). CDR3 in amino acids: CASSRDSSTYEQYF. CDR3 DNA sequence: TGCGCCAGCAGTCGTGACTCGTCTACCTACGAGCAGTACTTC.

The chain couples TRBV12-3 or TRBV12-4 to TRBJ2-7; 10 positions agree with TRBD1. The CDR3 contains 14 residues. The trim removed 5 bases at V and 6 bases at J, leaving 7 bases unmatched. The chain's CDR3 is CASSRGTGEGEQYF. The CDR3 DNA follows: TGTGCCAGCAGTCGCGGGACAGGGGAGGGCGAGCAGTACTTC.

The chain combines TRBV5-1 with TRBJ1-2; D might be TRBD1 (5 bases). Germline assignment: CDR1 SGHRS and CDR2 YFSETQ. The V end lost 4 bases, the J end lost 4 bases, and 20 bases lay between the germline ends. This CDR3 spans 16 amino acids. In DNA, the CDR3 is TGCGCCAGCAGCGGGGGATCGACAACTATAGGCTATGGCTACACCTTC. This encodes CASSGGSTTIGYGYTF.

The chain is built from TRBV10-3 and TRBJ1-5, with 7 bases that match TRBD1. CDR3 length: 14 residues. The germline V gene has CDR1 ENHRY and CDR2 SYGVKD. The ends lost 5 bases at V and 7 bases at J; junction bases unmatched: 8. This CDR3 reads CAISLDMTGQPQHF. The CDR3 DNA reads as TGTGCCATCAGTCTTGATATGACAGGGCAGCCCCAGCATTTT.

V is TRBV10-3 and J is TRBJ1-4; TRBD1 is a possible D gene (5 bases). Per the germline V gene, CDR1 is ENHRY and CDR2 is SYGVKD. This CDR3 has 14 amino acids. Trimming removed 6 bases at V and 7 bases at J, with 15 bases between. The CDR3 here is CAISGGSSSEKLFF. CDR3 sequence (DNA): TGTGCCATCAGCGGGGGATCGTCATCTGAAAAACTGTTTTTT.

Only one count was recorded for this clonotype. At one end the junction does not follow the germline gene, possibly because of a read error. The V and J genes are TRBV4-1 and TRBJ1-6, with D unresolved. The CDR3 covers 14 residues. The germline V gene has CDR1 MGHRA and CDR2 YSYEKL. The CDR3 region is CASSQDGYNSPLHF. CDR3 nucleotide sequence: TGCGCCAGCAGCCAAGACGGGTATAATTCACCGCTCCACTTT.

CDR3 coding DNA: TGTGCCAGCAGCCCACCCCGGGACCATCGCCACATGCGGGGCTACACCTTC. This sequence encodes CASSPPRDHRHMRGYTF. The chain is built from TRBV7-3 and TRBJ1-2, with D perhaps matching TRBD1 (5 bases). Germline V gives CDR1 SGHTA, CDR2 FQGTGA. The V end lost 5 bases, the J end lost 8 bases, and 27 bases lay between the germline ends. The CDR3 has 17 amino acids.

In its sample, this clonotype was seen a few times. The CDR3 coding sequence is TGCAGTGCACCCGGGGGGGAGACCCAGTACTTC. Its protein product is CSAPGGETQYF. J is TRBJ2-5 and V is TRBV20-1; 7 positions agree with TRBD2. The V gene end was trimmed by 6 bases and the J gene end by 5 bases; junction bases not matched to a gene: 3. This CDR3 spans 11 amino acids. In germline, CDR1 is DFQATT, CDR2 SNEGSKA (reference sequence).

The chain employs TRBV6-6 and TRBJ1-2, with D tentatively TRBD1 (6 bases). With 7 bases removed from V and 7 bases from J, the gap between germline ends came to 19 bases. This CDR3 region has 14 residues. The germline V gene has CDR1 MNHNY and CDR2 SVGAGI (reference sequence). In DNA form, the CDR3 reads TGTGCCAGCACCACCGGGACACCCACCAGTGGCTACACCTTC. Amino acid sequence: CASTTGTPTSGYTF.

This CDR3 reads CSVSGQMNTEAFF. DNA of the CDR3: TGCAGCGTCTCGGGACAGATGAACACTGAAGCTTTCTTT. The rearrangement uses TRBV29-1 and TRBJ1-1; 7 bases are a match to TRBD1. Trimming removed 6 bases from V and 0 bases from J; junction bases left unmatched: 4. CDR1 and CDR2 from the germline V gene are SQVTM and ANQGSEA. The CDR3 loop spans 13 amino acids.

This clonotype was detected only once. The chain uses TRBV29-1 and TRBJ1-1; D ambiguous. The CDR3 is 13 residues long. V was cut by 4 bases and J by 0 bases, with 9 bases left in between. The germline gives CDR1 SQVTM, CDR2 ANQGSEA. The CDR3: CSVVQIMNTEAFF. CDR3 sequence (DNA): TGCAGCGTTGTTCAAATCATGAACACTGAAGCTTTCTTT.

The rearrangement links TRBV20-1 to TRBJ2-7; D is possibly TRBD1 (5 bases). There are 14 residues in the CDR3. Trimming shortened V by 6 bases and J by 3 bases, and 18 bases separated the two germline ends. Germline loops: CDR1 DFQATT, CDR2 SNEGSKA (reference sequence). The CDR3 sequence: CSAETASEIYEQYF. As DNA, the CDR3 is TGCAGTGCAGAGACAGCCAGCGAAATCTACGAGCAGTACTTC.

This clonotype showed up just a few times. The CDR3 region is CSARDPKGTEAFF. CDR3 in DNA: TGCAGTGCTAGAGATCCAAAGGGGACTGAAGCTTTCTTT. The rearrangement joins TRBV20-1 to TRBJ1-1; D perhaps matches TRBD1 (5 bases). The CDR3 is 13 residues long. Trimming stripped 0 bases from V and 5 bases from J, with 10 bases between. CDR1 and CDR2 (germline): DFQATT, SNEGSKA (reference sequence).

About this clonotype itself: Germline is not matched at one junction end, which may reflect a read error. V and J are TRBV15 and TRBJ2-1; possibly TRBD1 for D (6 bases). The CDR3 totals 17 residues. Germline V gives CDR1 LNHNV, CDR2 YYDKDF (reference sequence). The CDR3 DNA sequence: TGTGCCACCAGCAGCTCCAGGTTGGGACATGGGTTTAATGAGAAGTTCTTC. It encodes CATSSSRLGHGFNEKFF. Based on the CDR3 plus reference TRBV15 and TRBJ2-1, the full variable domain is DAMVIQNPRYQVTQFGKPVTLSCSQTLNHNVMYWYQQKSSQAPKLLFHYYDKDFNNEADTPDNFQSRRPNTSFCFLDIRSPGLGDTAMYLCATSSSRLGHGFNEKFFGPGTRLTVL.

The chain has TRBV5-4 and TRBJ2-5; D remains unclear. The CDR3 covers 15 residues. V dropped 3 bases and J dropped 5 bases, with 17 bases sitting between them. In germline, CDR1 is SGHNT, CDR2 YYREEE (reference sequence). The CDR3 sequence is CASSSHGISRETQYF. In nucleotides, the CDR3 is TGTGCCAGCAGCTCCCATGGGATTTCGAGGGAGACCCAGTACTTC.

This chain links TRBV29-1 with TRBJ1-2; possible D gene TRBD1, 6 bases. The V gene's germline CDR1 is SQVTM and CDR2 ANQGSEA. Trimming took off 3 bases at V and 2 bases at J, with 16 bases between the two ends. The CDR3 sequence is 15 residues long. CDR3 protein: CSVEGAVGQNYGYTF. The CDR3 DNA reads as TGCAGCGTTGAGGGGGCAGTTGGGCAGAACTATGGCTACACCTTC.

In its sample, this clonotype was seen a few times. The rearrangement links TRBV7-3 to TRBJ2-7; D is ambiguous. Trimming removed 1 base at V and 1 base at J, with 2 bases between. The germline V gene encodes CDR1 SGHTA and CDR2 FQGTGA. The CDR3 covers 12 residues. DNA of the CDR3: TGTGCCAGCAGCTTAAAGTCCTACGAGCAGTACTTC. Its translation: CASSLKSYEQYF. Based on the CDR3 plus reference TRBV7-3 and TRBJ2-7, the full variable domain is GAGVSQTPSNKVTEKGKYVELRCDPISGHTALYWYRQSLGQGPEFLIYFQGTGAADDSGLPNDRFFAVRPEGSVSTLKIQRTERGDSAVYLCASSLKSYEQYFGPGTRLTVT.

This clonotype was seen only a few times. V and J are TRBV20-1 and TRBJ2-7, with TRBD2 matching over 7 bases. Per the germline V gene, CDR1 is DFQATT and CDR2 is SNEGSKA (reference sequence). V was pared by 1 base and J by 5 bases, with 2 bases of the junction left unmatched. This CDR3 is 12 amino acids long. In DNA form, the CDR3 reads TGCAGTGCTAGAGGGGCGGGAGACGAGCAGTACTTC. Encoded protein: CSARGAGDEQYF.

This clonotype was picked up many times. The chain is built from TRBV2 and TRBJ1-1; a possible D gene is TRBD1 (5 bases). The CDR3 consists of 14 residues. From germline, CDR1 is SNHLY and CDR2 FYNNEI. Trimming pared 2 bases from V and 7 bases from J, leaving 14 bases between. The CDR3 is CASSEFEGQGEAFF. The CDR3 bases are TGTGCCAGCAGTGAATTTGAGGGGCAGGGTGAAGCTTTCTTT.

The V call is TRBV25-1, the J call TRBJ1-4; tentative D call: TRBD1 (5 bases). Trimming removed 1 base from V and 4 bases from J, with 25 bases in between. Germline loops: CDR1 MGHDK, CDR2 SYGVNS. The CDR3 covers 20 residues. The CDR3 bases are TGTGCCAGCAGTGAATCGTTGGGACCGCCCGGAGGAGCGATTAATGAAAAACTGTTTTTT. Translated, it gives CASSESLGPPGGAINEKLFF.

The chain couples TRBV19 to TRBJ2-3, with D uncertain. V dropped 6 bases and J dropped 3 bases, with 25 bases sitting between them. CDR1 and CDR2 (germline): LNHDA, SQIVND (reference sequence). The CDR3 consists of 18 residues. This CDR3 reads CASRSVGRNVLDTDTQYF. The CDR3 nucleotides are TGTGCCAGTAGGTCGGTTGGGCGGAACGTTCTCGATACAGATACGCAGTATTTT. The whole variable domain, filled in from reference TRBV19 and TRBJ2-3, reads DGGITQSPKYLFRKEGQNVTLSCEQNLNHDAMYWYRQDPGQGLRLIYYSQIVNDFQKGDIAEGYSVSREKKESFPLTVTSAQKNPTAFYLCASRSVGRNVLDTDTQYFGPGTRLTVL.

The chain couples TRBV9 to TRBJ2-3; 7 nucleotides align to TRBD2. The V gene end was trimmed by 4 bases and the J gene end by 1 base; junction bases not matched to a gene: 9. The CDR3 length is 16 residues. Germline V CDR1 and CDR2: SGDLS, YYNGEE. The CDR3 DNA reads as TGTGCCAGCAGCACCGAGGGAAGCGGGGGCACAGATACGCAGTATTTT. Residues: CASSTEGSGGTDTQYF.

V and J are TRBV2 and TRBJ2-3; D might be TRBD1 or TRBD2, each matching 6 bases. CDR3 length equals 15 residues. The V end lost 4 bases, the J end lost 3 bases, and 14 bases lay between the germline ends. CDR1 and CDR2 from the germline V gene are SNHLY and FYNNEI. Here the CDR3 reads CASSGDGGRTDTQYF. Written as DNA, the CDR3 is TGTGCCAGCAGTGGGGATGGGGGGCGGACAGATACGCAGTATTTT.

The V gene is TRBV7-4, the J gene TRBJ2-7; TRBD1 matches 10 bases. V was clipped by 7 bases and J by 3 bases; unmatched bases: 9. The CDR3 has 15 amino acids. Germline V gene data show CDR1 as SGHVT and CDR2 as SQSDAQ. The DNA for the CDR3 is TGTGCCAGCAAGAATCCGGGACAGGGGATCTACGAGCAGTACTTC. This translates into CASKNPGQGIYEQYF.

The rearrangement links TRBV4-1 to TRBJ2-7; TRBD2 might be the D (6 bases). V lost 1 base, J lost 5 bases, and 9 bases lay in between. The germline CDR1 and CDR2 sequences are MGHRA and YSYEKL. This CDR3 is built from 13 residues. The CDR3 here is CASSQGWRDEQYF. The CDR3 DNA reads as TGCGCCAGCAGCCAAGGCTGGAGGGACGAGCAGTACTTC.

This clonotype was seen many times. V is TRBV7-3 and J is TRBJ2-2; possibly TRBD1 for D (5 bases). The V and J ends lost 4 bases and 3 bases respectively, with 9 bases between them. Germline V gene data show CDR1 as SGHTA and CDR2 as FQGTGA. The CDR3 totals 14 residues. This CDR3 reads CASSSTGYTGELFF. Here the CDR3 DNA reads TGTGCCAGCAGCTCTACAGGTTACACCGGGGAGCTGTTTTTT.

This clonotype was detected a few times. V usage is TRBV15 and J usage is TRBJ1-3; D uncertain. Germline V gives CDR1 LNHNV, CDR2 YYDKDF (reference sequence). The V gene lost 0 bases and the J gene lost 4 bases, with 7 bases spanning the gap. CDR3 length: 14 residues. CDR3 sequence reads: CATSRDRLGNTIYF. CDR3 DNA sequence: TGTGCCACCAGCAGAGATCGGTTAGGAAACACCATATATTTT.

V gene TRBV7-6 combines with J gene TRBJ2-7; 13 bases are shared with TRBD2. CDR3 length: 16 residues. Germline V lookup: CDR1 SGHVS, CDR2 FNYEAQ. V lost 3 bases, J lost 5 bases, and 7 bases stayed unmatched. The CDR3 sequence is CASSLAGTSGTHEQYF. The CDR3 nucleotides read TGTGCCAGCAGCTTGGCCGGGACTAGCGGGACCCACGAGCAGTACTTC.

The chain links TRBV7-9 to TRBJ1-1, with D possibly TRBD1 on 5 matching bases. CDR1 is SEHNR and CDR2 is FQNEAQ in the germline V gene (reference sequence). The CDR3 consists of 15 residues. V lost 5 bases to trimming and J lost 4 bases, with 17 bases between them. CDR3 nucleotides: TGTGCCAGCAGCCCTCCCGGGGGAGGGATCACTGAAGCTTTCTTT. Its translation is CASSPPGGGITEAFF.